This TCR beta chain was identified during a study of blood T cell repertoires in COVID-19. For the study at large: From T cells, B-cell-depleted T cells, or PBMCs came the material, which was cDNA or gDNA.

Original analysis: Amplification of reference gene primers provided the estimated nucleated cell counts. This table comes from immunoSEQ multiplex PCR, and its TCRdb copy is limited to in-frame clones, with some not included. V and J calls plus clone size are reproduced from that table; the DNA served to infer D and trimming. The table lists some 99,000 clones, roughly 84% of them singletons, with 6.5% to 8% in the top ten. The CDR3 covers 13 residues. V was trimmed by 1 base and J by 3 bases, leaving 6 bases between them. Germline V gene sequence: CDR1 MGHDK, CDR2 SYGVNS. The genes are TRBV25-1 and TRBJ1-1; the D gene is possibly TRBD1 (5 bases). Sequenced sample: peripheral blood. This TCR was sampled from a woman between 50 and 59 years old with acute or convalescent COVID-19. The CDR3: CASSESGYTEAFF. CDR3 nucleotides: TGTGCCAGCAGTGAATCAGGGTACACTGAAGCTTTCTTT.